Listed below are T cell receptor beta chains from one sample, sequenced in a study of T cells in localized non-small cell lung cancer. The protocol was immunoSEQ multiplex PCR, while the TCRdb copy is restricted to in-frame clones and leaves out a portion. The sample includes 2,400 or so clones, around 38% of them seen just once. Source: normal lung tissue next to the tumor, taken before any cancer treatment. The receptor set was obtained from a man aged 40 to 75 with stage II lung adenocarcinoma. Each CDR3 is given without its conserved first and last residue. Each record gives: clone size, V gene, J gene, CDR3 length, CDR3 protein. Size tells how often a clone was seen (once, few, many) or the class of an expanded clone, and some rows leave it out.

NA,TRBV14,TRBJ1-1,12,ASSKLQGNTEAF
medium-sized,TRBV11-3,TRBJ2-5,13,ASSHTSGGSETQY
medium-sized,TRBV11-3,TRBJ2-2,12,ASSLVVGTGELF
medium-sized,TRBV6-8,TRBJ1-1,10,ASSPMWTEAF
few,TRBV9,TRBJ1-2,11,ASSPPYVGGYT
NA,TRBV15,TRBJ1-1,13,ATSRDQTWDTEAF
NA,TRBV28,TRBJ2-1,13,ASTAVVSSYNEQF
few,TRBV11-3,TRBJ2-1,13,ASSLSRGTYNEQF
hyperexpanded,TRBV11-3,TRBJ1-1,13,ASSPTAGMNTEAF
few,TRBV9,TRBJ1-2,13,ASSFTGGRGYGYT
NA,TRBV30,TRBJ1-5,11,AWSVQIDQPQH
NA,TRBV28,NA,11,ASNRGHSYEQY
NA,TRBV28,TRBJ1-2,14,ASSLWLRGVSYGYT
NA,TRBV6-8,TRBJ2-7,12,ASSYGGRASEQY
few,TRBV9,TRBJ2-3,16,ASSERPPGLAGTDTQY
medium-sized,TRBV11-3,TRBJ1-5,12,ASSQGRSNQPQH
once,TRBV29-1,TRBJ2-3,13,SVRTSGKLTDTQY
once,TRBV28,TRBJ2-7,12,ASALVGTGEVEY
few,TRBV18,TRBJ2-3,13,ASSPGTGSTDTQY
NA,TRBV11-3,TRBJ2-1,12,ASSNPGQENEQF
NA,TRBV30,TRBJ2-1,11,AWMSGGYNEQF
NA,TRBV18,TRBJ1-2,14,ASSLQSPRGEGGYT
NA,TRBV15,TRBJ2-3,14,ATSGQAGTDPDTQY
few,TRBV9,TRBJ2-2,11,ASSVGLTGELF
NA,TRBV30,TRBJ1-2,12,AWTLFTGGAGYT
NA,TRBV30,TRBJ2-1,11,AWTTGFDNEQF
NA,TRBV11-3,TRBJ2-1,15,ASSSYPGTSGRGEQF
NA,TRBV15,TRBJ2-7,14,ATSSLSQVNSYEQY
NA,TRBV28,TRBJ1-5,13,ASSLFAGQVPRQH
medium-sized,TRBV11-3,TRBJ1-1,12,ASSLTQGRTEAF
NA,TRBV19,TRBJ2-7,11,ASSKALLDEQY
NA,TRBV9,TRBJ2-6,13,ASSTLNSGANVLT
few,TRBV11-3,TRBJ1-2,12,ASSPSHEVYGYT
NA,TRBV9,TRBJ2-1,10,ASSAFYNEQF
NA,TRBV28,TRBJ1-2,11,ASSSSQVHGYT
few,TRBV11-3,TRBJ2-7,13,ASSPEGGRSYEQY
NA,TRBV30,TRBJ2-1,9,AWSEDNEQF
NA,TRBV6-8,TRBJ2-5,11,ASSYGWGETQY
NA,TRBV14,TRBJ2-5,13,ASSQDLTSQETQY
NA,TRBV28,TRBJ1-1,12,ASRAGGRNTEAF
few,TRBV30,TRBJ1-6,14,AWSAYDSLYNSPLH
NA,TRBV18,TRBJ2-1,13,ASSPRTGGGAEQF
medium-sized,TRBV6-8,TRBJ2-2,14,ASSWAGTGNTGELF
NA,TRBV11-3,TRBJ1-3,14,ASSLEASGPGNTIY
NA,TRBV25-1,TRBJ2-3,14,ASSATSRPSTDTQY
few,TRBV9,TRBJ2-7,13,ASSVGTGPNYEQY
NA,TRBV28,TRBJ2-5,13,ASSEQRGQLATQY
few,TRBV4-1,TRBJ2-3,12,ASRSAGATDTQY
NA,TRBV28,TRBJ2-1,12,ASSLLAGVREQF
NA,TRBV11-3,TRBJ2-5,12,ASSRTGMQETQY
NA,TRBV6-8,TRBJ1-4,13,ASKLTGVINEKLF
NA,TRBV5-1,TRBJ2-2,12,ASRSGTNTGELF
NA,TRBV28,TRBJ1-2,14,ASSPRTGKINYGYT
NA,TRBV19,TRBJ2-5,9,ASSIEETQY
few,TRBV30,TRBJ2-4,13,AWRAGWAGFNIQY